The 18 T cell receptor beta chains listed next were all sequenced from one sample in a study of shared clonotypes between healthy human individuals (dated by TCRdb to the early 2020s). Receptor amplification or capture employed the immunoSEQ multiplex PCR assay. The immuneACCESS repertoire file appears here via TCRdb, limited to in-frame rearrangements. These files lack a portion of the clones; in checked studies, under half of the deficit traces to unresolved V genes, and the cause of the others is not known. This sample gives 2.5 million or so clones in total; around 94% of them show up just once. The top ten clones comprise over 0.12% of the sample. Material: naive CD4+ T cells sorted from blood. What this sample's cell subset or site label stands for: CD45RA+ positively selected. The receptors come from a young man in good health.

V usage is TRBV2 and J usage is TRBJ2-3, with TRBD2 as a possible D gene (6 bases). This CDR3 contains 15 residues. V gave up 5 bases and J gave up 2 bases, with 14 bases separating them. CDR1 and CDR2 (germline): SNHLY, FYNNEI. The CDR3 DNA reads TGTGCCAGCAGTCGGGACTCGGGGGTCACAGATACGCAGTATTTT. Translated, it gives CASSRDSGVTDTQYF.

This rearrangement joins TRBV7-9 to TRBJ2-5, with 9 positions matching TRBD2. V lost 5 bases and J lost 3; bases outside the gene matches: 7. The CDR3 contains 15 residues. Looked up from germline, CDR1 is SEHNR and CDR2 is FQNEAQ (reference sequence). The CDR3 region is CASSPGVAGEETQYF. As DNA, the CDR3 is TGTGCCAGCAGCCCCGGGGTAGCGGGAGAAGAGACCCAGTACTTC.

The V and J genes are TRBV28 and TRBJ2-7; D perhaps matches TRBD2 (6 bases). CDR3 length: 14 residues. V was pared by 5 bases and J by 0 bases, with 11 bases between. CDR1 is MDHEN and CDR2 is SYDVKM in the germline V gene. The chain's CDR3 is CASSPWRDSYEQYF. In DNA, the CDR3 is TGTGCCAGCAGTCCATGGCGGGACTCCTACGAGCAGTACTTC. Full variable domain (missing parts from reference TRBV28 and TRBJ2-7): DVKVTQSSRYLVKRTGEKVFLECVQDMDHENMFWYRQDPGLGLRLIYFSYDVKMKEKGDIPEGYSVSREKKERFSLILESASTNQTSMYLCASSPWRDSYEQYFGPGTRLTVT.

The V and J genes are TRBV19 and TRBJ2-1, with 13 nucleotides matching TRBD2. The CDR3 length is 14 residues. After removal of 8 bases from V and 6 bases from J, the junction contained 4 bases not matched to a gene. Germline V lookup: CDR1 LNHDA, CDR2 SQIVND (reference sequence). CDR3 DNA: TGTGCCAGTTCTACTAGCGGGAGGGCCAATGAGCAGTTCTTC. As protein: CASSTSGRANEQFF.

This chain's CDR3 is CASTWASGSITDTQYF. In DNA form, the CDR3 reads TGTGCCAGCACCTGGGCCAGCGGGAGCATCACAGATACGCAGTATTTT. V gene TRBV2 combines with J gene TRBJ2-3; TRBD2 matches 8 bases. The CDR3 is 16 residues long. Germline lookup yields CDR1 SNHLY and CDR2 FYNNEI. The V segment lost 7 bases and the J segment 2 bases; nucleotides outside the gene matches: 11.

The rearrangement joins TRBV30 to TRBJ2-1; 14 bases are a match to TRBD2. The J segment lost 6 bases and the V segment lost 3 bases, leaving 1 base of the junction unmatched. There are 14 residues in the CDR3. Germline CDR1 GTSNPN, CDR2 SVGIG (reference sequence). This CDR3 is CAWRGLAGGNEQFF. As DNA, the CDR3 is TGTGCCTGGAGAGGACTAGCGGGAGGCAATGAGCAGTTCTTC.

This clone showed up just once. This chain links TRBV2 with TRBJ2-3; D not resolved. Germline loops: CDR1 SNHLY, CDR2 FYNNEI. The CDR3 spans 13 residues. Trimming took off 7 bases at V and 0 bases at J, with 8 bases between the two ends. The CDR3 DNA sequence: TGTGCCAGCACCCAGACCAGCACAGATACGCAGTATTTT. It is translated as CASTQTSTDTQYF.

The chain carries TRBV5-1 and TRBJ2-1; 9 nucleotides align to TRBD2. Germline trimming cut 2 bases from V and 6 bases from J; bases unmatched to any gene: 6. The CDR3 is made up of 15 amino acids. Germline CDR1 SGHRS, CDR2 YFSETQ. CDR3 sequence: CASSLGAGGSNEQFF. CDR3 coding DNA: TGCGCCAGCAGCTTAGGGGCGGGAGGGTCCAATGAGCAGTTCTTC.

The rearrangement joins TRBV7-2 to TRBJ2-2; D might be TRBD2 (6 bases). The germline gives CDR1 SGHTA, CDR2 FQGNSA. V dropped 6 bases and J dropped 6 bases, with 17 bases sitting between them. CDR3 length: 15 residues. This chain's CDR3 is CASRAPGLPAGELFF. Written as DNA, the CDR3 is TGTGCCAGCAGGGCGCCGGGACTCCCTGCCGGGGAGCTGTTTTTT.

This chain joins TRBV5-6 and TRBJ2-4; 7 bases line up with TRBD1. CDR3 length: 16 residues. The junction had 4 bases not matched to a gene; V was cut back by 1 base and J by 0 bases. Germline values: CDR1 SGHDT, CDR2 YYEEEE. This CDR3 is CASSLPGGLAKNIQYF. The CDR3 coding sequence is TGTGCCAGCAGCTTGCCAGGGGGTCTAGCCAAAAACATTCAGTACTTC. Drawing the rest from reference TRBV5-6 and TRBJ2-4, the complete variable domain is DAGVTQSPTHLIKTRGQQVTLRCSPKSGHDTVSWYQQALGQGPQFIFQYYEEEERQRGNFPDRFSGHQFPNYSSELNVNALLLGDSALYLCASSLPGGLAKNIQYFGAGTRLSVL.

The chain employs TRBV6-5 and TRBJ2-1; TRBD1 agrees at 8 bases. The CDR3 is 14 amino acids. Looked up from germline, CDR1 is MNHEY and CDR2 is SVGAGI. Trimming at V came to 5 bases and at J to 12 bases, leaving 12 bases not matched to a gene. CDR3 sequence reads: CASSKPGQGLAQFF. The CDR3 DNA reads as TGTGCCAGCAGTAAACCCGGACAGGGTTTAGCGCAGTTCTTC.

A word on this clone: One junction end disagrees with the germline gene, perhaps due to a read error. CDR3 DNA sequence: TGTGTCTGGAGAAGGGCCATCACCGGGGAGCTGTTTTTT. The encoded protein is CVWRRAITGELFF. The gene calls are TRBV30 and TRBJ2-2, with no clear D. CDR1 and CDR2 (germline): GTSNPN, SVGIG (reference sequence). CDR3 size: 13 residues.

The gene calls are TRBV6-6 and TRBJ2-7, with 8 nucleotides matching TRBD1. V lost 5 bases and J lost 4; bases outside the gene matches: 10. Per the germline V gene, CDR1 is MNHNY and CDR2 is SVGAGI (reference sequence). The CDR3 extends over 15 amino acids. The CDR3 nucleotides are TGTGCCAGCAGTCCGAAAGACAGGGGCCATTACGAGCAGTACTTC. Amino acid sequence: CASSPKDRGHYEQYF.

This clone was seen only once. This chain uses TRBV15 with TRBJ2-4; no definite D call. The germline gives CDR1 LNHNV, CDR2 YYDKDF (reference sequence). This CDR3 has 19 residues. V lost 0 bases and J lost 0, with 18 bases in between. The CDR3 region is CATSRDSRGQNLAKNIQYF. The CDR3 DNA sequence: TGTGCCACCAGCAGAGATAGCCGTGGGCAGAACCTAGCCAAAAACATTCAGTACTTC.

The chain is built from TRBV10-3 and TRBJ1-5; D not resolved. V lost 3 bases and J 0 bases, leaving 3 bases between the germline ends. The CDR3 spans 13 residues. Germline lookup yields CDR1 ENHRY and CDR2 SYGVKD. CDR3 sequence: CAISDDSNQPQHF. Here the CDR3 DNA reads TGTGCCATCAGTGACGATAGCAATCAGCCCCAGCATTTT.

The CDR3 loop reads CASSLPNRTGTGEQYF. In nucleotides, the CDR3 is TGCGCCAGCAGCTTGCCCAACCGGACAGGGACCGGCGAGCAGTACTTC. J is TRBJ2-7 and V is TRBV5-1; 8 nucleotides align to TRBD1. Germline V gives CDR1 SGHRS, CDR2 YFSETQ. The CDR3 loop spans 16 amino acids. J was trimmed by 6 bases and V by 1 base; bases with no gene match: 12.

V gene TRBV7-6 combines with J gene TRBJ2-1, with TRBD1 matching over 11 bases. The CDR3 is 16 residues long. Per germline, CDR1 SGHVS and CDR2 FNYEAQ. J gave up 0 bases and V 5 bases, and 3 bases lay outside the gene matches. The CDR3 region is CASSPGTGGSYNEQFF. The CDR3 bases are TGTGCCAGCAGCCCTGGGACAGGGGGCTCCTACAATGAGCAGTTCTTC.

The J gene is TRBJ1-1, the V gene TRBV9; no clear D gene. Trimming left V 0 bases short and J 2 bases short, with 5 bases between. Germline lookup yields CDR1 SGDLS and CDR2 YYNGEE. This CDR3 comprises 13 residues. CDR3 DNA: TGTGCCAGCAGCGTAGTAACTAACACTGAAGCTTTCTTT. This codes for CASSVVTNTEAFF. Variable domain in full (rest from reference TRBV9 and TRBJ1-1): DSGVTQTPKHLITATGQRVTLRCSPRSGDLSVYWYQQSLDQGLQFLIQYYNGEERAKGNILERFSAQQFPDLHSELNLSSLELGDSALYFCASSVVTNTEAFFGQGTRLTVV.